These T cell receptor beta chains were read from a single sample in a study of blood T cell repertoires in COVID-19. TCRdb's table, derived via immunoSEQ multiplex PCR, lists solely in-frame clones and lacks some. The table includes about 300,000 clones, roughly 80% detected once. The sequencing sample was made of peripheral blood. The receptors derive from a human donor with COVID-19, enrolled during active disease. The donor label of this sample is uncertain. Each CDR3 is given without its conserved first and last residue. Size values are once, few and many counts, or a class for expanded clones, and some rows have none.

J,size,V,CDR3
TRBJ1-4,NA,TRBV19,ASSIVPGQGEKLF
TRBJ2-3,NA,TRBV9,ASSDPLAGASTDTQY
TRBJ2-7,NA,TRBV30,AWSVGPGLNEQY
TRBJ2-2,NA,TRBV3-1/TRBV3-2,ASSQSSGELF
TRBJ2-7,NA,TRBV3-1/TRBV3-2,ASSRKLAGETYEQY
TRBJ1-2,NA,TRBV6-4,ARLTGNGYT
TRBJ1-2,NA,TRBV28,ASSWRTGGSGYT
TRBJ2-5,NA,TRBV2,ASSEAVGTGDETQY
TRBJ1-1,once,TRBV30,AWRRDRGMTEAF
TRBJ2-2,NA,TRBV7-3,ASSLIPRGTTGELF
TRBJ2-2,NA,TRBV5-4,ASSLGTSRTGELF
TRBJ2-1,NA,TRBV6-5,ASSSSRLAGNEQF
TRBJ2-3,few,TRBV7-9,ASSKGVSTDTQY
TRBJ2-7,NA,TRBV7-8,ASSLASGLAGAYEQY
TRBJ1-2,NA,TRBV28,ASRRRTGSYYGYT
TRBJ1-4,few,TRBV5-1,ASSLDGYATNEKLF
TRBJ2-3,few,TRBV6-1,ASSEWREKTDTQY
TRBJ2-5,once,TRBV2,ASGLAGGPWETQY
TRBJ2-7,NA,TRBV10-2,ASSEIAGGSYEQY
TRBJ2-5,NA,TRBV6-2/TRBV6-3,ASSAGLAVETQY
TRBJ2-2,NA,TRBV7-8,ASSSSGQGTGELF
TRBJ1-2,NA,TRBV6-6,ASRKNPQANYGYT
TRBJ1-6,NA,TRBV11-3,ASSLSGATSPLH
TRBJ1-1,few,TRBV10-3,AISESNRDRGRGTEAF
TRBJ2-1,few,TRBV5-1,ASSDGLAGVHEQF
TRBJ1-3,NA,TRBV19,ASRQRQGTFSGNTIY
TRBJ2-7,NA,TRBV9,ASSVEQGAFYEQY
TRBJ1-5,NA,TRBV5-6,ASSLLDRVSNQPQH
TRBJ1-2,NA,TRBV28,ASRWANYGYT
TRBJ2-7,NA,TRBV2,ASRRGNGEQY
TRBJ2-7,once,TRBV18,ASSPPSVAGPYEQY
TRBJ2-3,many,TRBV5-4,ASSFSLSDTQY
TRBJ2-1,NA,TRBV11-2,ASSPRQAGNEQF
TRBJ1-3,NA,TRBV5-1,ASSASGIRAGNTIY
TRBJ2-7,NA,TRBV19,ASRLNDRGASYEQY
TRBJ1-4,NA,TRBV7-2,ASSSRQAPEKLF
TRBJ1-5,few,TRBV5-8,ASSSSGQAN
TRBJ2-3,once,TRBV30,AWSRLAGLTDTQY
TRBJ2-2,NA,TRBV2,ASTLDSTNTGELF
TRBJ1-2,once,TRBV19,ASSIGQGAGGYT
TRBJ1-4,NA,TRBV7-9,ASSLIGSTDGEKLF
TRBJ1-1,NA,TRBV6-4,ASSRLRDTEAF
TRBJ2-3,NA,TRBV9,ASSSRTSGRGTDTQY
TRBJ2-7,NA,TRBV6-5,ASSGGDYEQY
TRBJ2-7,NA,TRBV3-1/TRBV3-2,ASSQEGTPNSQQY